These 7 T cell receptor beta chains share one sample of origin, sequenced in a study of T cell clonality in common variable immunodeficiency (dated by TCRdb to the mid-2010s). The protocol used for the library was the immunoSEQ multiplex PCR assay. The source is immuneACCESS, and TCRdb retained only in-frame sequences with V and J called. Part of the clones is not carried over; for the studies checked, unresolved V genes explain less than half of this, and the remainder is unexplained. This sample holds under 45,000 clones in total, without any singletons. The top ten clones comprise about 9.5% of the sample. Sequenced sample: peripheral blood mononuclear cells. All receptors come from a person aged 18 to 70 in good health.

A word on this clone: The read halts 3 residues ahead of the CDR3 end, with the missing end drawn from the germline J gene. The V and J genes are TRBV20-1 and TRBJ1-1; D is unresolved. The germline CDR1 and CDR2 sequences are DFQATT and SNEGSKA (reference sequence). This CDR3 contains 13 residues. CDR3 DNA (partial): TGCGCCGGGGATTCTCGGGTGAACACTGAA. Protein: CAGDSRVNTE. The whole CDR3 sequence reads CAGDSRVNTEAFF.

This clone was seen at least ten times. The read ends 3 residues early relative to the CDR3; the germline J gene fills the gap. J is TRBJ2-3 and V is TRBV7-3, with a weak D call TRBD2 (5 bases). Germline V CDR1 and CDR2: SGHTA, FQGTGA. The CDR3 consists of 13 residues. Trimming took off 8 bases at V and 2 bases at J, with 11 bases between the two ends. The CDR3 loop reads CASGAEFTDTQYF. Partial CDR3 DNA: TGTGCCAGCGGAGCGGAATTCACAGATACG.

This clone appeared many times. The read terminates 3 residues ahead of where the CDR3 ends, so the germline J gene completes it. This sequence joins TRBV11-3 and TRBJ1-2; D gene unclear. This CDR3 is built from 12 residues. CDR1 and CDR2 from the germline V gene are SGHNT and YENEEA. Trimming stripped 5 bases from V and 4 bases from J, with 8 bases between. The CDR3 DNA, read in part, is TGTGCCAGCAGCCAACTCGGCTATGGC. Its protein is CASSQLGYG. The entire CDR3 protein reads CASSQLGYGYTF.

About this clone: Read sequence stops 3 residues before the CDR3 end, and the germline J gene provides the missing end. The chain links TRBV5-1 to TRBJ2-7, with 13 bases identical to TRBD2. Germline values: CDR1 SGHRS, CDR2 YFSETQ. This CDR3 has 17 amino acids. V trimming: 0 bases; J trimming: 5 bases; junction bases outside the gene matches: 8. The CDR3 spells CASSLGVLAGGGHEQYF. CDR3 DNA (partial): TGCGCCAGCAGCTTGGGAGTACTAGCGGGAGGGGGGCACGAG.

This clone occurred many times. The read falls 3 residues short of the CDR3 end, and the missing part is taken from the germline J gene. This chain uses TRBV2 with TRBJ2-3; TRBD2 aligns across 11 bases. Trimming took 1 base from V and 4 from J; bases not matched to a gene: 1. This CDR3 is built from 15 residues. Looked up from germline, CDR1 is SNHLY and CDR2 is FYNNEI. CDR3 DNA, as far as it was read: TGTGCCAGCAGTGAAGAGGGACTAGCGGCAGATACG. This gives the protein CASSEEGLAADT. The complete CDR3 reads CASSEEGLAADTQYF.

About this clone itself: The CDR3 is cut off 3 residues early in the read; its end comes from the germline J gene. The V gene is TRBV7-9, the J gene TRBJ2-7; D unresolved. CDR3 size: 13 residues. Between the trimmed V and J ends, which lost 2 bases and 2 bases, there was a span of 7 bases. The germline V gene has CDR1 SEHNR and CDR2 FQNEAQ (reference sequence). The covered CDR3 bases are TGTGCCAGCAGCTTACAACAGACCTACGAG. It is translated as CASSLQQTYE. The full-length CDR3 reads as CASSLQQTYEQYF.

This clone was picked up many times. With the read ending 3 residues before the CDR3 end, the germline J gene is used to fill in that end. V usage is TRBV19 and J usage is TRBJ1-4; D remains ambiguous. The germline CDR1 and CDR2 sequences are LNHDA and SQIVND (reference sequence). V lost 8 bases and J 4 bases, leaving 11 bases between the germline ends. This CDR3 is 13 amino acids long. The sequenced part of the CDR3 DNA is TGTGCCAGTGGGCAAGGGTGTAATGAAAAA. This gives the protein CASGQGCNEK. The full CDR3 is CASGQGCNEKLFF.